The source of this T cell receptor beta chain is a study of blood T cell repertoires in COVID-19. Study background: Sites across the United States, Italy and Spain contributed samples from acute and convalescent COVID-19. PBMCs, B-cell-depleted T cells, or T cells were the source of the cDNA or gDNA that made up the material.

Germline assignment: CDR1 MNHNS and CDR2 SASEGT. The CDR3 is made up of 20 amino acids. With V trimmed by 3 bases and J by 0 bases, 19 bases remained unmatched. Methods used by the authors: It was from reference gene primer amplification that nucleated cell counts were estimated. Sequencing used immunoSEQ multiplex PCR; TCRdb keeps in-frame clones, though not all of them. Clone size and the V and J calls come from that table; the DNA yielded D and trimming. This sample has roughly 100,000 clones, with about 80% found just once. The origin of this receptor is a human donor in a cohort sampled during active or convalescent COVID-19. The material sequenced was peripheral blood. The rearrangement links TRBV6-1 to TRBJ2-7, with TRBD1 matching 8 bases. The chain's CDR3 is CASSDVPGQGTKGSSYEQYF. CDR3 nucleotides: TGTGCCAGCAGTGATGTTCCTGGACAGGGCACTAAAGGGAGCTCCTACGAGCAGTACTTC.